Sequencing of this TCR beta chain was carried out in a study of cytomegalovirus exposure and HLA in healthy donors. Study-level results: The classifier reportedly diagnosed cytomegalovirus status with high specificity and sensitivity.

A remark on this clone: Its antigen is unknown.

13 Jbeta primers and 60 Vbeta primers were used for the PCR. This table comes from immunoSEQ multiplex PCR, and its TCRdb copy is limited to in-frame clones, with some not included. The profile covers under 200,000 clones, with about 80% appearing a single time and around 2.2% taken by the ten largest. CDR1 MNHNS and CDR2 SASEGT come from the germline V gene. The V end was cut by 8 bases, the J end by 6 bases, with 7 bases between. This CDR3 is built from 11 residues. The donors gave bone marrow, and they were healthy. The sample was PBMCs. The TCR sequence derives from a woman aged 18-30 years in good health and CMV-seropositive. The rearrangement links TRBV6-1 to TRBJ2-2, with D perhaps matching TRBD2 (5 bases). CDR3 nucleotide sequence: TGTGCCAGCGTGCGGGCCGGGGAGCTGTTTTTT. It encodes CASVRAGELFF.